Sequencing of this T cell receptor beta chain was carried out in a study of blood T cell repertoires in COVID-19. Across the whole study: Donors in the United States, Italy and Spain gave samples during acute or convalescent COVID-19.

Original analysis: Using reference gene primer amplification, nucleated cell counts were estimated. Assay: immunoSEQ multiplex PCR; the TCRdb copy retains only in-frame clones and omits some. Clone size and V and J calls were adopted from that table, with D and trimming inferred from the DNA. The data hold roughly 200,000 clones, with around 83% observed a single time. There are 15 residues in the CDR3. The ends lost 1 base at V and 0 bases at J; junction bases unmatched: 3. Germline CDR1 and CDR2: MGHDK and SYGVNS. What was sequenced was peripheral blood. The genes are TRBV25-1 and TRBJ2-7; 7 bases line up with TRBD2. This TCR derives from a human donor in a cohort sampled during active COVID-19. CDR3 coding DNA: TGTGCCAGCAGTGAATTCCGGGGGGACTCCTACGAGCAGTACTTC. Encoded protein: CASSEFRGDSYEQYF.